This T cell receptor (beta chain) stems from a study of CXCR3-negative and CXCR3-positive naive CD8 T cells (dated by TCRdb to about 2019). In the study overall: About 150 million TRB reads were obtained in total, roughly 1.5 +/- 0.3 million reads per library. The TRBV-TRBJ cluster analysis covered naive subsets from several donors and memory cells from 3 donors. The diversity and physicochemical repertoire analyses included 11 donors pooled from two independent experiments. The full study reports these points: Both naive subsets had comparably high repertoire diversity, while memory CD8+ T cells had much lower repertoire diversity. Because surface CD5, which is linked to self-reactivity in mice, was comparable between the naive subsets, TCR interaction strength was also inferred from TRB CDR3 physicochemical properties. Similar TRBV-TRBJ usage was shown by naive CXCR3-negative and CXCR3-positive cells from the same donor, whereas distinct patterns were shown by memory cells. Because CXCR3 expression was partially decreased after cryopreservation, freshly isolated PBMCs were used for most assays.

Per the germline V gene, MDHEN is the CDR1 and SYDVKM is the CDR2. Inclusive of the bounding cysteine and phenylalanine, the CDR3 is 14 residues long. The coding DNA is unavailable. TCRdb shows the sequencer as NextSeq 550. The Human TCR Profiling Kit (MiLaboratory) was used to make UMI-labeled 5' RACE TRB cDNA libraries. The full amount of extracted RNA was used for cDNA synthesis, and the full amount of resulting cDNA was used for PCR amplification. Libraries were prepared in parallel with an identical number of PCR cycles. Turning to the authors' computational methods: About 53,000 +/- 9,400 unique UMI-labeled TRB cDNA molecules per library were extracted with MIGEC and MiXCR, with at least two reads per UMI required. An average of around 40,000 +/- 10,000 functional in-frame TRB CDR3 nucleotide clonotypes without stop codons was found per library. Diversity metrics, including normalized Shannon-Wiener and Chao1, were computed in VDJtools after downsampling to 5000 UMI-labeled TRB molecules per sample. Clonotype-size-weighted physicochemical properties of the central five CDR3 residues (interaction energy, strength, volume and Kidera factor 4) were computed in VDJtools. After the reads were reprocessed by TCRdb, one entry was made per CDR3 protein sequence, with no DNA. TCRdb's processing, not the authors' own work, is the source of the V and J calls. The table for this sample shows 40,000 to 45,000 distinct CDR3 sequences. The ten largest clones capture roughly 14% of the sample.

Remarks on this clonotype: Its specific antigen is unknown.

For each CD8+ T cell subset, flow sorting was done in triplicate, and some 300,000 cells per subset went directly into RLT lysis buffer. Peripheral blood mononuclear cells were isolated from buffy coats by standard density gradient centrifugation. Total RNA was extracted from sorted cells using an RNeasy Mini Kit. What was sequenced was memory CD8+ T cells from blood. The cell subset or site label on this specimen signifies: conventional CD8+ memory T cells (TMEM), sorted as controls. The rearrangement joined TRBV28 to TRBJ1-3. The TCR originated in a human donor in good health. Some clones in this sample may be carry-over from other donors' samples. The CDR3 protein is CASSSDGPVNTIYF. Joined to the reference TRBV28 and TRBJ1-3 proteins, this CDR3 gives the full variable domain: DVKVTQSSRYLVKRTGEKVFLECVQDMDHENMFWYRQDPGLGLRLIYFSYDVKMKEKGDIPEGYSVSREKKERFSLILESASTNQTSMYLCASSSDGPVNTIYFGEGSWLTVV.